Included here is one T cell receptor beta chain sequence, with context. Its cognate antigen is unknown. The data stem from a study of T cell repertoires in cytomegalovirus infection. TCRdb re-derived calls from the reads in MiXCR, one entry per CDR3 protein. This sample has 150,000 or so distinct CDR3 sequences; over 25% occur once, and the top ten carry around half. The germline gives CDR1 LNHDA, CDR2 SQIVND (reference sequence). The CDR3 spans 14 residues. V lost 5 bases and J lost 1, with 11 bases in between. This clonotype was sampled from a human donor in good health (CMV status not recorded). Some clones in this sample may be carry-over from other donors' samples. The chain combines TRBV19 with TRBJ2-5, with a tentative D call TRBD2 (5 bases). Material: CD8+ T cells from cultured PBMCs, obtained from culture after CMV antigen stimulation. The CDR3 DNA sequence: TGTGCCAGTAGTGAGCGGTCGGCCCAAGAGACCCAGTACTTC. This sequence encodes CASSERSAQETQYF.